This T cell receptor beta chain was recovered during a study of T cell responses to AZD1222 COVID-19 vaccine. As concerns this clone: What it binds is not known.

The study's findings and limits: Reports say nearly half of spike-specific TCRs go after unmutated variant regions.

Assay: immunoSEQ multiplex PCR; the TCRdb copy retains only in-frame clones and omits some. The table lists some 140,000 clones, approximately 90% of them singletons. Trimming cost V 0 bases and J 1 base, with 10 bases left between them. The CDR3 covers 15 residues. The germline CDR1 and CDR2 sequences are SGHRS and YFSETQ. This chain connects TRBV5-1 to TRBJ1-1; no clear D gene. The TCR comes from an adult in good health. The sequences come from peripheral blood, collected on day 0 of AZD1222 vaccination. Here the CDR3 DNA reads TGCGCCAGCAGCTTGGTAACCCTCCGGAACACTGAAGCTTTCTTT. As protein: CASSLVTLRNTEAFF.